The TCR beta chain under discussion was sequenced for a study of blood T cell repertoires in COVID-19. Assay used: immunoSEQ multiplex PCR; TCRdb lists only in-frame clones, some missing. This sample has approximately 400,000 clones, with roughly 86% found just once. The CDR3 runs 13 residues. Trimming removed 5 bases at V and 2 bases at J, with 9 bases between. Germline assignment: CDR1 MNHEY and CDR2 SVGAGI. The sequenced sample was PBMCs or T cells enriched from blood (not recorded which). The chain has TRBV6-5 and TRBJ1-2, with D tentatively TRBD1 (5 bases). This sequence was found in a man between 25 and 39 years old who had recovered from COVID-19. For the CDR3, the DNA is TGTGCCAGCAGTCCCCGACAGAACTATGGCTACACCTTC. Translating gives CASSPRQNYGYTF.